A selection of T cell receptor beta chains follows, all from one sample in a study of T cell changes during pregnancy in multiple sclerosis. The repertoire was sequenced with immunoSEQ multiplex PCR; TCRdb's copy has only in-frame clones and lacks some. This table has some 110,000 clones, 91% appearing once. The source was peripheral blood, collected before pregnancy. These receptors were obtained from a female donor with multiple sclerosis, enrolled in a pregnancy study. Both conserved end residues are part of each CDR3. A D gene is named only where the DNA matches it firmly. Clone size, where shown, is once, few, many, or a class for clones that have expanded.

d_call	v_call	clone_size	j_call	cdr3_aa	cdr3_nt
.	TRBV6-1	.	TRBJ1-5	CASRPTGFHQPQHF	TGTGCCAGCAGGCCCACAGGGTTCCATCAGCCCCAGCATTTT
TRBD1	TRBV18	.	TRBJ2-5	CASSLSGTGVETQYF	TGTGCCAGCTCATTATCCGGGACAGGGGTAGAGACCCAGTACTTC
TRBD2	TRBV18	.	TRBJ2-1	CASSPQTSGSGNEQFF	TGTGCCAGCTCACCTCAGACTAGCGGGAGTGGGAATGAGCAGTTCTTC
TRBD2	TRBV5-1	.	TRBJ2-1	CASSTRLAGGLSSYNEQFF	TGCGCCAGCAGCACCCGACTAGCGGGAGGACTGAGCTCCTACAATGAGCAGTTCTTC
TRBD1	TRBV19	once	TRBJ2-5	CASSHRGASHPETQYF	TGTGCCAGTAGCCACAGGGGGGCTAGTCATCCTGAGACCCAGTACTTC
TRBD2	TRBV7-2	.	TRBJ2-1	CASSPAGTSGNEQFF	TGTGCCAGCAGCCCGGCGGGGACTAGCGGCAATGAGCAGTTCTTC
.	TRBV7-9	once	TRBJ2-3	CASSQQADTQYF	TGTGCCAGCAGTCAACAAGCGGATACGCAGTATTTT
TRBD2	TRBV5-1	.	TRBJ2-1	CASSLRTSGSFDEQFF	TGCGCCAGCAGCCTAAGGACTAGCGGGAGTTTCGATGAGCAGTTCTTC
.	TRBV27	once	TRBJ2-1	CASSSGGPYNEQFF	TGTGCCAGCAGTTCTGGTGGGCCCTACAATGAGCAGTTCTTC
.	TRBV14	.	TRBJ2-3	CASSPGVDTQYF	TGTGCCAGCAGCCCAGGGGTAGATACGCAGTATTTT
TRBD1	TRBV19	once	TRBJ2-1	CASSIKGQGLSSYNEQFF	TGTGCCAGTAGTATAAAGGGACAGGGACTCAGCTCCTACAATGAGCAGTTCTTC
TRBD1	TRBV9	.	TRBJ1-1	CASSVSGGATYTEAFF	TGTGCCAGCAGCGTTTCAGGGGGCGCGACTTACACTGAAGCTTTCTTT
TRBD1	TRBV19	.	TRBJ1-6	CASCSSGQGSPLHF	TGTGCCAGTTGTTCGAGCGGACAGGGATCACCCCTCCACTTT
TRBD2	TRBV11-2	.	TRBJ2-1	CASSLGLGTSGHNEQFF	TGTGCCAGCAGCTTAGGGCTGGGGACTAGCGGCCACAATGAGCAGTTCTTC
TRBD1	TRBV19	.	TRBJ1-3	CASTPTGRSGNTIYF	TGTGCCAGTACCCCGACAGGGCGCTCTGGAAACACCATATATTTT
TRBD1	TRBV11-2	.	TRBJ1-1	CASSPQQGVSTEAFF	TGTGCCAGCAGCCCTCAACAGGGGGTGAGCACTGAAGCTTTCTTT
TRBD2	TRBV29-1	.	TRBJ2-3	CSAALLAGIVDTQYF	TGCAGCGCCGCCTTACTAGCGGGAATCGTAGATACGCAGTATTTT
TRBD1	TRBV29-1	.	TRBJ2-7	CSVRGQTYSEQYF	TGCAGCGTGAGGGGACAGACCTACAGCGAGCAGTACTTC
.	TRBV18	once	TRBJ1-4	CASSPLGGANEKLFF	TGTGCCAGCTCACCACTGGGAGGGGCTAATGAAAAACTGTTTTTT
.	TRBV19	.	TRBJ2-5	CASSMKGGDQETQYF	TGTGCCAGTAGTATGAAAGGCGGGGACCAAGAGACCCAGTACTTC
TRBD1	TRBV6-5	.	TRBJ2-7	CASRGQGQIYEQYF	TGTGCCAGCAGGGGACAGGGTCAAATCTACGAGCAGTACTTC
.	TRBV6-5	.	TRBJ2-1	CASSYSPGLSFNEQFF	TGTGCCAGCAGTTACTCGCCAGGACTCTCTTTCAATGAGCAGTTCTTC
TRBD2	TRBV4-2	.	TRBJ2-2	CASSQLTSGSSTGELFF	TGTGCCAGCAGCCAATTAACTAGCGGGAGTAGCACCGGGGAGCTGTTTTTT
.	TRBV7-2	.	TRBJ1-1	CASSLDISYTEAFF	TGTGCCAGCAGCTTAGACATATCGTATACTGAAGCTTTCTTT
TRBD2	TRBV6-1	.	TRBJ2-1	CASSEILAGSRWNEQFF	TGTGCCAGCAGTGAAATACTAGCGGGATCCCGATGGAATGAGCAGTTCTTC
.	TRBV2	few	TRBJ1-5	CASSGVGGKDQPQHF	TGTGCCAGCAGTGGAGTAGGGGGAAAGGACCAGCCCCAGCATTTT
.	TRBV18	few	TRBJ2-3	CASSPPSIPTDTQYF	TGTGCCAGCTCACCACCTTCTATCCCCACAGATACGCAGTATTTT
.	TRBV9	.	TRBJ2-3	CASSVREGTDTQYF	TGTGCCAGCAGCGTTCGCGAGGGTACAGATACGCAGTATTTT